The 24 T cell receptor beta chains presented below share a single source sample, sequenced in a study of blood T cell repertoires in COVID-19. The repertoire was sequenced with immunoSEQ multiplex PCR; TCRdb's copy has only in-frame clones and lacks some. Among about 94,000 clones listed, around 81% were seen once. The specimen sequenced was peripheral blood. The source is a man in his 60s with acute or convalescent COVID-19.

The V call is TRBV18, the J call TRBJ2-6, with 8 bases matching TRBD1. This CDR3 is built from 16 residues. In germline, CDR1 is KGHSH, CDR2 LQKENI. J gave up 2 bases and V 0 bases, and 0 bases lay outside the gene matches. CDR3 loop: CASSPPDRAGANVLTF. The CDR3 DNA follows: TGTGCCAGCTCACCACCGGACAGGGCTGGGGCCAACGTCCTGACTTTC.

This sequence joins TRBV7-2 and TRBJ2-2, with 9 bases identical to TRBD1. V lost 1 base and J lost 5; bases outside the gene matches: 5. CDR1 is SGHTA, CDR2 FQGNSA, per germline. The CDR3 spans 16 residues. The CDR3, as DNA: TGTGCCAGCAGCTTAGGGAGACAGGGGGGTACCGGGGAGCTGTTTTTT. Its translation is CASSLGRQGGTGELFF.

V and J are TRBV11-3 and TRBJ2-3, with D tentatively TRBD2 (5 bases). Germline V gives CDR1 SGHNT, CDR2 YENEEA. CDR3 size: 13 residues. Trimming removed 3 bases at V and 1 base at J, with 5 bases between. CDR3 nucleotide sequence: TGTGCCAGCAGCTTCGGGGGCACAGATACGCAGTATTTT. This translates into CASSFGGTDTQYF. The full variable domain, completed using reference TRBV11-3 and TRBJ2-3, is EAGVVQSPRYKIIEKKQPVAFWCNPISGHNTLYWYLQNLGQGPELLIRYENEEAVDDSQLPKDRFSAERLKGVDSTLKIQPAELGDSAVYLCASSFGGTDTQYFGPGTRLTVL.

The V call is TRBV6-2 or TRBV6-3, the J call TRBJ2-7; tentatively, D is TRBD1 (5 bases). The CDR3 runs 14 residues. Trimming took 2 bases from V and 5 from J, leaving 13 bases between them. The germline V gene has CDR1 MNHEY and CDR2 SVGEGT. CDR3 nucleotide sequence: TGTGCCAGCAGTTACATCGCAGGGATGGACGAGCAGTACTTC. Amino acids: CASSYIAGMDEQYF.

The chain employs TRBV19 and TRBJ1-6; tentatively, D is TRBD1 (6 bases). Germline-derived CDR1 and CDR2 are LNHDA and SQIVND (reference sequence). V dropped 7 bases and J dropped 8 bases, with 21 bases sitting between them. The CDR3 consists of 16 residues. The CDR3 here is CASKRGGSGEYSPLHF. The CDR3 nucleotides are TGTGCCAGTAAAAGGGGGGGCTCGGGCGAATATTCACCCCTCCACTTT.

The chain couples TRBV25-1 to TRBJ2-1; D is perhaps TRBD2 (5 bases). V lost 4 bases and J lost 0, with 10 bases in between. This CDR3 spans 15 amino acids. The germline gives CDR1 MGHDK, CDR2 SYGVNS. CDR3 in amino acids: CASSAVTSSYNEQFF. The CDR3 DNA reads as TGTGCCAGCAGTGCCGTTACTAGCTCCTACAATGAGCAGTTCTTC.

This chain uses TRBV6-6 with TRBJ1-2, with TRBD1 as a possible D gene (5 bases). The CDR3 is 15 amino acids. Trimming pared 6 bases from V and 8 bases from J, leaving 22 bases between. CDR1 is MNHNY and CDR2 is SVGAGI in the germline V gene (reference sequence). This CDR3 reads CASSPTPGRVKGYTF. The CDR3 DNA reads as TGTGCCAGCAGCCCGACGCCGGGCAGGGTTAAAGGCTACACCTTC.

V and J are TRBV5-1 and TRBJ1-5; no reliable D call. Germline loops: CDR1 SGHRS, CDR2 YFSETQ. The CDR3 covers 15 residues. With 0 bases removed from V and 0 bases from J, the gap between germline ends came to 7 bases. The CDR3 bases are TGCGCCAGCAGCTTGGGAGGGAGTAGCAATCAGCCCCAGCATTTT. Encoded protein: CASSLGGSSNQPQHF. Filled out from reference TRBV5-1 and TRBJ1-5, the complete variable domain reads KAGVTQTPRYLIKTRGQQVTLSCSPISGHRSVSWYQQTPGQGLQFLFEYFSETQRNKGNFPGRFSGRQFSNSRSEMNVSTLELGDSALYLCASSLGGSSNQPQHFGDGTRLSIL.

J is TRBJ2-2 and V is TRBV9; 12 bases match TRBD2. The V segment lost 4 bases and the J segment 6 bases; nucleotides outside the gene matches: 7. The CDR3 runs to 16 residues. CDR1 and CDR2 from the germline V gene are SGDLS and YYNGEE. The CDR3 sequence is CASSSPSGGAAGELFF. The CDR3, as DNA: TGTGCCAGCAGCTCACCTAGCGGGGGGGCCGCCGGGGAGCTGTTTTTT.

This clone was counted a few times. The chain recombines TRBV5-1 with TRBJ2-5, with no clear D. The germline V gene has CDR1 SGHRS and CDR2 YFSETQ. CDR3 size: 15 residues. V was trimmed by 0 bases and J by 7 bases, leaving 16 bases between them. The CDR3 loop is CASSLEDSARGTQYF. The CDR3 coding sequence is TGCGCCAGCAGCTTGGAAGACTCGGCCAGAGGGACCCAGTACTTC. Variable domain in full (rest from reference TRBV5-1 and TRBJ2-5): KAGVTQTPRYLIKTRGQQVTLSCSPISGHRSVSWYQQTPGQGLQFLFEYFSETQRNKGNFPGRFSGRQFSNSRSEMNVSTLELGDSALYLCASSLEDSARGTQYFGPGTRLLVL.

This chain links TRBV6-5 with TRBJ2-5; D might be TRBD2 (7 bases). Germline V gene data show CDR1 as MNHEY and CDR2 as SVGAGI. Trimming stripped 2 bases from V and 5 bases from J, with 12 bases between. There are 14 residues in the CDR3. CDR3 nucleotides: TGTGCCAGCAGTTACGGGGGGGCTGACGAGACCCAGTACTTC. Protein sequence: CASSYGGADETQYF.

The chain combines TRBV3-1 (or the pseudogene TRBV3-2) with TRBJ2-1; 9 bases agree with TRBD2. V lost 0 bases to trimming and J lost 0 bases; unmatched junction nucleotides: 6. The CDR3 is made up of 18 amino acids. Per germline, CDR1 LGHDT and CDR2 YNNKEL (reference sequence). CDR3 DNA: TGTGCCAGCAGCCAAGATGGGGCTAGCGGGGCCTCCTACAATGAGCAGTTCTTC. It codes for CASSQDGASGASYNEQFF.

This clone was detected once. This chain connects TRBV3-1 (or the pseudogene TRBV3-2) to TRBJ1-2; the match to TRBD1 covers 9 bases. Germline-derived CDR1 and CDR2 are LGHDT and YNNKEL (reference sequence). V lost 1 base, J lost 8 bases, and 8 bases stayed unmatched. The CDR3 runs 15 residues. In nucleotides, the CDR3 is TGTGCCAGCAGCCAAGGGGAACAGGGGGCAGGAGGCTACACCTTC. It translates to CASSQGEQGAGGYTF.

The rearrangement links TRBV30 to TRBJ2-5; 12 bases are a match to TRBD2. CDR3 size: 15 residues. Germline V gene data show CDR1 as GTSNPN and CDR2 as SVGIG (reference sequence). With 7 bases clipped from V and 9 bases from J, the junction kept 15 bases outside the gene matches. CDR3 amino acids: CAFTTSGGTFGAQYF. CDR3 sequence (DNA): TGTGCCTTCACAACTAGCGGGGGGACGTTTGGAGCCCAGTACTTC.

The chain links TRBV4-3 to TRBJ2-1, with 8 positions matching TRBD2. Per the germline V gene, CDR1 is LGHNA and CDR2 is YSLEER. This CDR3 spans 13 amino acids. V lost 4 bases to trimming and J lost 8 bases; unmatched junction nucleotides: 4. This CDR3 reads CASSLRAGDEQFF. The CDR3 DNA is TGCGCCAGCAGCCTACGAGCGGGGGATGAGCAGTTCTTC.

This clone was detected a few times. The rearrangement uses TRBV18 and TRBJ1-4, with TRBD1 matching 10 bases. Trimming took 2 bases from V and 0 from J; bases not matched to a gene: 18. The CDR3 sequence is 22 residues long. Looked up from germline, CDR1 is KGHSH and CDR2 is LQKENI. CDR3 residues: CASSPDRGQTWAIRTTNEKLFF. The CDR3 DNA is TGTGCCAGCTCACCAGACAGGGGGCAAACCTGGGCAATAAGAACAACTAATGAAAAACTGTTTTTT.

This chain connects TRBV2 to TRBJ1-5; D is perhaps TRBD1 (5 bases). The V gene's germline CDR1 is SNHLY and CDR2 FYNNEI. The germline V and J ends were trimmed by 2 bases and 0 bases, with 11 bases remaining between them. CDR3 size: 16 residues. The CDR3 coding sequence is TGTGCCAGCAGTGAACAAGGGGTGTATAGCAATCAGCCCCAGCATTTT. Translating it yields CASSEQGVYSNQPQHF.

This clone has more than one count but fewer than ten. The junction departs from germline at one end; a sequencing error may be responsible. V gene TRBV7-2 combines with J gene TRBJ1-3, with D tentatively TRBD1 (6 bases). CDR3 length: 16 residues. Per germline, CDR1 SGHTA and CDR2 FQGNSA. CDR3 bases: TGTGCCAGCAGCATAGCAGGGGTTGGCTCTGGAAACACCATATATTTT. Residues: CASSIAGVGSGNTIYF.

The V and J genes are TRBV11-1 and TRBJ2-7; 7 bases are a match to TRBD2. This CDR3 is built from 15 residues. Losses at the gene ends were 4 bases for V and 1 base for J; bases not matched to a gene: 7. CDR1 and CDR2 from the germline V gene are SGHAT and FQDESV (reference sequence). The CDR3 DNA follows: TGTGCCAGCAGCTCCAGCGGGGTATGGTCCTACGAGCAGTACTTC. Translating gives CASSSSGVWSYEQYF.

The genes are TRBV6-5 and TRBJ1-1; D not resolved. This CDR3 spans 13 amino acids. Trimming cost V 2 bases and J 1 base, with 5 bases left between them. From germline, CDR1 is MNHEY and CDR2 SVGAGI. Here the CDR3 reads CASSYGQNTEAFF. CDR3 sequence (DNA): TGTGCCAGCAGTTACGGGCAGAACACTGAAGCTTTCTTT.

J is TRBJ2-2 and V is TRBV27; D remains unclear. The CDR3 spans 13 residues. The V gene's germline CDR1 is MNHEY and CDR2 SMNVEV (reference sequence). Deletions cut 5 bases from V and 6 bases from J, with 10 bases between. CDR3 region: CASSPSLAGELFF. The CDR3 DNA reads TGTGCCAGCAGTCCGAGTTTGGCCGGGGAGCTGTTTTTT.

The chain combines TRBV6-2 or TRBV6-3 with TRBJ2-1, with D possibly being TRBD2 (5 bases). This CDR3 is 13 amino acids long. Per germline, CDR1 MNHEY and CDR2 SVGEGT. Between the trimmed V and J ends, which lost 6 bases and 1 base, there was a span of 7 bases. In DNA form, the CDR3 reads TGTGCCAGCAGCACGGGGTCCTACAATGAGCAGTTCTTC. The encoded protein is CASSTGSYNEQFF.

The J gene is TRBJ2-2, the V gene TRBV6-5; D is undetermined. V shed 2 bases and J shed 2 bases, with 6 bases lying between them. Germline V lookup: CDR1 MNHEY, CDR2 SVGAGI. The CDR3 runs 14 residues. The CDR3: CASSYGINTGELFF. CDR3 sequence (DNA): TGTGCCAGCAGTTACGGCATAAACACCGGGGAGCTGTTTTTT.

This chain connects TRBV30 to TRBJ1-2, with D maybe TRBD1 (5 bases). Trimming shortened V by 4 bases and J by 4 bases, and 13 bases separated the two germline ends. The CDR3 is 13 residues long. CDR1 is GTSNPN and CDR2 is SVGIG in the germline V gene (reference sequence). The CDR3 region is CAWNRPGFYGYTF. CDR3 nucleotide sequence: TGTGCCTGGAATCGTCCAGGGTTCTATGGCTACACCTTC.